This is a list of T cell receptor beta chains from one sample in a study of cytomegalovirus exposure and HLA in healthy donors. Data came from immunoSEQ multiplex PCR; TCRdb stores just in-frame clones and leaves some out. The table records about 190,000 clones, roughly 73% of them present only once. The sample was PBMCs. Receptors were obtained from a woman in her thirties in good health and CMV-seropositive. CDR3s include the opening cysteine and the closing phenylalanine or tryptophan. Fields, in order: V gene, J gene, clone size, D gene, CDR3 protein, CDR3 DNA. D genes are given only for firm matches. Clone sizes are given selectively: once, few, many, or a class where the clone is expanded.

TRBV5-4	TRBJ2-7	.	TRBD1	CASSGDSHYEQYF	TGTGCCAGCAGTGGGGACAGTCACTACGAGCAGTACTTC
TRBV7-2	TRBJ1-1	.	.	CASSLGATEAFF	TGTGCCAGCAGCTTAGGGGCCACTGAAGCTTTCTTT
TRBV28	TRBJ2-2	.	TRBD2	CASSHGLAGELFF	TGTGCCAGCAGTCACGGACTAGCCGGGGAGCTGTTTTTT
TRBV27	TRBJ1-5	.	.	CASSPMGAGASNQPQHF	TGTGCCAGCAGCCCGATGGGGGCGGGGGCGAGCAATCAGCCCCAGCATTTT
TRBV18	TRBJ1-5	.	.	CASSPTRVAVQHF	TGTGCCAGCTCACCAACTAGGGTGGCTGTCCAGCATTTT
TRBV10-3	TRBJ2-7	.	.	CAISEFTNYEQYF	TGTGCCATCAGTGAGTTTACTAACTACGAGCAGTACTTC
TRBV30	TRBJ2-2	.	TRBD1	CAWSLGTGGLTGELFF	TGTGCCTGGAGTCTAGGGACAGGGGGGCTCACCGGGGAGCTGTTTTTT
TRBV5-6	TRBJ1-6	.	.	CASSLMISGDSNSPLHF	TGTGCCAGCAGCCTGATGATCTCGGGTGATTCGAATTCACCCCTCCACTTT
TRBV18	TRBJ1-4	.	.	CASSPPGSNEKLFF	TGTGCCAGCTCACCGCCAGGATCTAATGAAAAACTGTTTTTT
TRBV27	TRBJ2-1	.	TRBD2	CASAPPLTSGGFIEQFF	TGTGCCAGCGCACCTCCCCTGACTAGCGGGGGGTTCATTGAGCAGTTCTTC
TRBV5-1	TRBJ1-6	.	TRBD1	CASSNLETGVNSPLHF	TGCGCCAGCAGCAACCTCGAGACAGGGGTCAATTCACCCCTCCACTTT
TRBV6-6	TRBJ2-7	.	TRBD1	CASSTDREPNEQYF	TGTGCCAGCAGTACGGACAGGGAGCCAAACGAGCAGTACTTC
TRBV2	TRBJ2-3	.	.	CASSVGQRSSTDTQYF	TGTGCCAGCAGTGTCGGTCAGCGCTCTAGCACAGATACGCAGTATTTT
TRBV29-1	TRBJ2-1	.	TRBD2	CSVFLAGNEQFF	TGCAGCGTGTTTCTAGCGGGGAATGAGCAGTTCTTC
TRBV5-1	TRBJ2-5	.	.	CASTPGAGEETQYF	TGCGCCAGCACCCCAGGGGCGGGTGAGGAGACCCAGTACTTC
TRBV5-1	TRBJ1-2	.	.	CASSLDRENYGYTF	TGCGCCAGCAGCTTGGACAGGGAGAACTATGGCTACACCTTC
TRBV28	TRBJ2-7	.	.	CASSLPGGVWYEQYF	TGTGCCAGCAGTTTACCCGGCGGGGTTTGGTACGAGCAGTACTTC
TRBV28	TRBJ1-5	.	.	CASSLFPGLNQPQHF	TGTGCCAGCAGTTTATTTCCAGGCCTCAATCAGCCCCAGCATTTT
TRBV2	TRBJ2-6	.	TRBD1	CASRHRPGQDSGANVLTF	TGTGCCAGCCGGCATAGGCCGGGACAGGACTCTGGGGCCAACGTCCTGACTTTC
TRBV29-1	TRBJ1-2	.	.	CSVESPVRVGGYTF	TGCAGCGTTGAAAGCCCGGTCAGGGTAGGTGGCTACACCTTC
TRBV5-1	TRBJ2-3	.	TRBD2	CASSGVTSGRTDTQYF	TGCGCCAGCAGCGGGGTCACTAGCGGGAGGACGGATACGCAGTATTTT
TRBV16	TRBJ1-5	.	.	CASSQSFGSNQPQHF	TGTGCCAGCAGCCAATCCTTCGGTTCCAATCAGCCCCAGCATTTT
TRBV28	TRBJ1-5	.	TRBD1	CASSFRDRGDQPQHF	TGTGCCAGCAGTTTTCGGGACAGGGGTGATCAGCCCCAGCATTTT
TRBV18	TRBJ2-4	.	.	CASSLLASGSGGGKNIQYF	TGTGCCAGCTCACTACTTGCCAGCGGGTCTGGAGGTGGTAAAAACATTCAGTACTTC
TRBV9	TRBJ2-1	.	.	CASSVIGGTYNEQFF	TGTGCCAGCAGCGTCATCGGGGGTACCTACAATGAGCAGTTCTTC
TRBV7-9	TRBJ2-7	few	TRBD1	CASSSGQGASEQYF	TGTGCCAGCAGCTCGGGACAGGGGGCCTCCGAGCAGTACTTC
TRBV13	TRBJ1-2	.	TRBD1	CASSLWVGQGNYGYTF	TGTGCCAGCAGCTTGTGGGTGGGACAGGGCAACTATGGCTACACCTTC
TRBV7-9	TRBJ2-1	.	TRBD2	CASSLGLAGNEQFF	TGTGCCAGCAGCTTGGGACTAGCGGGCAATGAGCAGTTCTTC
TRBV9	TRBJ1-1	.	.	CASSVDSRNTEAFF	TGTGCCAGCAGCGTAGATTCCCGGAACACTGAAGCTTTCTTT
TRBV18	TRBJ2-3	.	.	CASSPPSRRPADTQYF	TGTGCCAGCTCACCACCGTCCCGCCGTCCGGCAGATACGCAGTATTTT
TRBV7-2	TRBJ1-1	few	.	CASSFAQPVGGGSEAFF	TGTGCCAGCAGCTTCGCACAGCCCGTGGGGGGGGGCTCTGAAGCTTTCTTT
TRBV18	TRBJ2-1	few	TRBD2	CASSPEAGLYNEQFF	TGTGCCAGCTCCCCAGAAGCGGGGCTCTACAATGAGCAGTTCTTC
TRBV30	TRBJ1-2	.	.	CACYQGHYGYTF	TGTGCCTGTTACCAGGGGCACTATGGCTACACCTTC
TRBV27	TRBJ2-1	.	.	CASSLRVMRDNEQFF	TGTGCCAGCAGTCTACGAGTGATGAGGGACAATGAGCAGTTCTTC
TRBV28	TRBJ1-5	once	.	CASTRGEQPQHF	TGTGCCAGTACCCGGGGAGAACAGCCCCAGCATTTT
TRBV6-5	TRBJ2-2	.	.	CASSKTESTGELFF	TGTGCCAGCAGTAAGACAGAAAGCACCGGGGAGCTGTTTTTT
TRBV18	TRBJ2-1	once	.	CASSPTGPYNEQFF	TGTGCCAGCTCACCCACAGGGCCCTACAATGAGCAGTTCTTC
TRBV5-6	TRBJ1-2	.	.	CASSLGGLYYGYTF	TGTGCCAGCAGCTTGGGGGGGCTTTACTATGGCTACACCTTC
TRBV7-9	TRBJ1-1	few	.	CASSLHRVNTEAFF	TGTGCCAGCAGCTTACATCGGGTGAACACTGAAGCTTTCTTT
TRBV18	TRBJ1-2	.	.	CASSPAPRGYGYTF	TGTGCCAGCTCACCGGCCCCCCGGGGGTATGGCTACACCTTC